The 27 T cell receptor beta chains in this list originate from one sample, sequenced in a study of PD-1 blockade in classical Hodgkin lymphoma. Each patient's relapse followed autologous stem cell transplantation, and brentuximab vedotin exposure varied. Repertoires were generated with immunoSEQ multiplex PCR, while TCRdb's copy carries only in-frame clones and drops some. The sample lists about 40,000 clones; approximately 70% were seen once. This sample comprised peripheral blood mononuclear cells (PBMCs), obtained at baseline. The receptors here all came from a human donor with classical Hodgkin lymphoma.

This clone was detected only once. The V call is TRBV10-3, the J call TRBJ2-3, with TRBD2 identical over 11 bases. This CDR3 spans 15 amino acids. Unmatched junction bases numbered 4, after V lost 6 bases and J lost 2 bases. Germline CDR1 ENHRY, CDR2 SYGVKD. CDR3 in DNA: TGTGCCATCAGAGGGACTAGCGGCTCCACAGATACGCAGTATTTT. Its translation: CAIRGTSGSTDTQYF.

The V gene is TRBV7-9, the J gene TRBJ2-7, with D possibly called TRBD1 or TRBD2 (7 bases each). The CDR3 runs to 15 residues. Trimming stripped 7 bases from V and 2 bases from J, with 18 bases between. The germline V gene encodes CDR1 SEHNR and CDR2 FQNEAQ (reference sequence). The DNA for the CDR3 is TGTGCCAGCACGCCTCGGGGGGACAGAACCTACGAGCAGTACTTC. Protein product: CASTPRGDRTYEQYF.

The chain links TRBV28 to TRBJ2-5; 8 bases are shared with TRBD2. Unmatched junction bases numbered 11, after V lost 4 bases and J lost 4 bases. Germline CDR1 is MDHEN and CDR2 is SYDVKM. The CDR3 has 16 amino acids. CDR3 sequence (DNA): TGTGCCAGCAGTTCACCGAAAGCGGGAGCCAGAGAGACCCAGTACTTC. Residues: CASSSPKAGARETQYF.

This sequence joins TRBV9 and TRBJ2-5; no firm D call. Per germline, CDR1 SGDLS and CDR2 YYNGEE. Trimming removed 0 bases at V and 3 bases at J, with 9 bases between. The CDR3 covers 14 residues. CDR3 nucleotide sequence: TGTGCCAGCAGCGTAGATGGGGAAGAAGAGACCCAGTACTTC. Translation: CASSVDGEEETQYF.

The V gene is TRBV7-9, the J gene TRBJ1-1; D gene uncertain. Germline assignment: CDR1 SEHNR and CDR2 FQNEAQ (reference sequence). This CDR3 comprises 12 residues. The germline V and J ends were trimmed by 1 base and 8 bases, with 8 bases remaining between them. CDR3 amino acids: CASSLDLQEAFF. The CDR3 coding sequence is TGTGCCAGCAGCTTAGATTTACAGGAAGCTTTCTTT. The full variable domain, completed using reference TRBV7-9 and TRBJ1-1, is DTGVSQNPRHKITKRGQNVTFRCDPISEHNRLYWYRQTLGQGPEFLTYFQNEAQLEKSRLLSDRFSAERPKGSFSTLEIQRTEQGDSAMYLCASSLDLQEAFFGQGTRLTVV.

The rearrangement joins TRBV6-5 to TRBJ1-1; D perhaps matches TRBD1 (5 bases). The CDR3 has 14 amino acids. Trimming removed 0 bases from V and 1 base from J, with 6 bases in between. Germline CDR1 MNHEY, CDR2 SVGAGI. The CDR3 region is CASSYSGTNTEAFF. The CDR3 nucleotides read TGTGCCAGCAGTTACTCTGGGACGAACACTGAAGCTTTCTTT.

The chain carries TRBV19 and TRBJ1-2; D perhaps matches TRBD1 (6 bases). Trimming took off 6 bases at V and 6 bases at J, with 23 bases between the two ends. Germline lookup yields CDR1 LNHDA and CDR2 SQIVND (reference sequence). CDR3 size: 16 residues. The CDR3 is CASSSYTLGTPNGYTF. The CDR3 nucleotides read TGTGCCAGTAGCTCATACACCCTCGGGACACCTAATGGCTACACCTTC.

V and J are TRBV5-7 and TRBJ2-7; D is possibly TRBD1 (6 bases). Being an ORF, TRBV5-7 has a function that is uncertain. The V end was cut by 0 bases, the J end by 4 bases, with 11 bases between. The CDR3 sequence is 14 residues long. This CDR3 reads CASSLDRVWYEQYF. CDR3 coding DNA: TGTGCCAGCAGCTTGGACAGGGTCTGGTACGAGCAGTACTTC.

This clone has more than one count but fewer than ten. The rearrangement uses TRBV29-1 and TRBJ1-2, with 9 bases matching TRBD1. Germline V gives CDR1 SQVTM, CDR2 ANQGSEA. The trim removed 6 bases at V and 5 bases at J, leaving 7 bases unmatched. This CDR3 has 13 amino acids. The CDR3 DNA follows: TGCAGCGTCGGGACAGGGAGACAATATGGCTACACCTTC. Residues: CSVGTGRQYGYTF.

The CDR3 protein is CSVAEGALGNQPQHF. Written as DNA, the CDR3 is TGCAGCGTCGCTGAAGGGGCTCTGGGCAATCAGCCCCAGCATTTT. This chain links TRBV29-1 with TRBJ1-5, with D tentatively TRBD1 (5 bases). Germline V gene data show CDR1 as SQVTM and CDR2 as ANQGSEA. V was trimmed by 6 bases and J by 2 bases, leaving 17 bases between them. This CDR3 has 15 residues.

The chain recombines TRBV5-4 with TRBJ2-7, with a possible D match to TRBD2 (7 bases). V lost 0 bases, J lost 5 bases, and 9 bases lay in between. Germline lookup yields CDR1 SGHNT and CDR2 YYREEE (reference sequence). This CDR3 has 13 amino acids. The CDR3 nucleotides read TGTGCCAGCAGCTTGGGAGGGGGGGACGAGCAGTACTTC. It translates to CASSLGGGDEQYF.

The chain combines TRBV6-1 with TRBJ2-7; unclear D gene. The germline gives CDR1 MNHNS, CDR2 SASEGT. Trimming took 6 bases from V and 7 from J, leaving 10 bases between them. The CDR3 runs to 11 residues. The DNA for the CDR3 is TGTGCCAGCAGATCTGGGCTGGAGCAGTACTTC. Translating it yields CASRSGLEQYF.

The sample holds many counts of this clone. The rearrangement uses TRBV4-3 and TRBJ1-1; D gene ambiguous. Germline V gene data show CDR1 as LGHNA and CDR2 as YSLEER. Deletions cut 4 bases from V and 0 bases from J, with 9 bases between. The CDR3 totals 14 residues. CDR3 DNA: TGCGCCAGCAGCCCCAGCCTGATGAACACTGAAGCTTTCTTT. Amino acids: CASSPSLMNTEAFF.

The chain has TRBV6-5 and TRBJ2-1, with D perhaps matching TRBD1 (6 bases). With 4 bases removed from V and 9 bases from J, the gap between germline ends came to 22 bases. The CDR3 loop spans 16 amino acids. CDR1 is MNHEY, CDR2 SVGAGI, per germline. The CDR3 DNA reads TGTGCCAGCAGTTTACAGGGTACCGGGCACTTCACTGAGCAGTTCTTC. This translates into CASSLQGTGHFTEQFF.

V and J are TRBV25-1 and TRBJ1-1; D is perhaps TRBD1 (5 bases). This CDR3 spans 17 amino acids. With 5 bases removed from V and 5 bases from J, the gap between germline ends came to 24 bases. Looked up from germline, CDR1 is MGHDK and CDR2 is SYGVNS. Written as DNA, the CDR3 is TGTGCCAGCAGTCTAAGGGACGTCCCCCGTGTTGGTACTGAAGCTTTCTTT. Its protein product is CASSLRDVPRVGTEAFF.

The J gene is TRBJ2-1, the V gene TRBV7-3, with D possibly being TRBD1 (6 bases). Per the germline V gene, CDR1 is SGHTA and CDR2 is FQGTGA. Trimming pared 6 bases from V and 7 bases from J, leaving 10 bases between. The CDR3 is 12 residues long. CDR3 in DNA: TGTGCCAGCAGTAAAGGGGGTAATGAGCAGTTCTTC. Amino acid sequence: CASSKGGNEQFF.

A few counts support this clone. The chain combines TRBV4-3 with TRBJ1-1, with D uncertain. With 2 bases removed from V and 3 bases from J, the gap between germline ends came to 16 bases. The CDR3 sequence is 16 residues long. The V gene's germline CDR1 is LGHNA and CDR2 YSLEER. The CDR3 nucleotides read TGCGCCAGCAGCCAAATTCGGTACGAGAAGGACACTGAAGCTTTCTTT. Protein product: CASSQIRYEKDTEAFF.

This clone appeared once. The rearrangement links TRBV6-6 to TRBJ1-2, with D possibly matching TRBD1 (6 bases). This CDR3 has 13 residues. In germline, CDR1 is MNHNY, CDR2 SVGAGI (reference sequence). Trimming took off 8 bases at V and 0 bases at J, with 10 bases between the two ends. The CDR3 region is CASEGHSNYGYTF. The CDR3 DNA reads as TGTGCCAGCGAGGGACATTCTAACTATGGCTACACCTTC.

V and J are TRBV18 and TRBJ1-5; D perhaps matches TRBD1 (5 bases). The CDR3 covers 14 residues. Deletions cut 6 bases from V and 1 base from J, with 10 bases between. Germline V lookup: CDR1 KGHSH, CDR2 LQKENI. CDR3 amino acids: CASSFGGSNQPQHF. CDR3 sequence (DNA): TGTGCCAGCTCTTTCGGGGGGAGCAATCAGCCCCAGCATTTT.

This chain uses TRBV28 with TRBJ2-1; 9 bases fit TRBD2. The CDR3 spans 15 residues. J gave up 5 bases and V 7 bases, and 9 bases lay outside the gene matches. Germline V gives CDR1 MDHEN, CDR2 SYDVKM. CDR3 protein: CASTPTSGRNNEQFF. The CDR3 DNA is TGTGCCAGCACACCCACTAGCGGGCGCAACAATGAGCAGTTCTTC.

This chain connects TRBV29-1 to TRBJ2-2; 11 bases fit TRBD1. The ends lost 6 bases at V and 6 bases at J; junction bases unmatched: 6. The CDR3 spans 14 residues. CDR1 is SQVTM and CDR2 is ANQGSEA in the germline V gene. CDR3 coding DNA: TGCAGCGTAACCGGGACAGGGGGGGCCGGGGAGCTGTTTTTT. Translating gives CSVTGTGGAGELFF.

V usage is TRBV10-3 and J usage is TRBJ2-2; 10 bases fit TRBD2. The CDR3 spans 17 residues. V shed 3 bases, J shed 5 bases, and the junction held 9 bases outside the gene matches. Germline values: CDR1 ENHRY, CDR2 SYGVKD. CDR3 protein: CAISDPTGTSDTGELFF. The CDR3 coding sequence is TGTGCCATCAGTGACCCCACTGGGACTAGCGATACCGGGGAGCTGTTTTTT.

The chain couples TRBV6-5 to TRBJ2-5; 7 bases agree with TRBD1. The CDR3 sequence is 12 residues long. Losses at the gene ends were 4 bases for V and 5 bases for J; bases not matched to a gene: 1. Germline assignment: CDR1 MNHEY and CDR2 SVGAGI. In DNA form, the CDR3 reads TGTGCCAGCAGTTCACAGGGGGAGACCCAGTACTTC. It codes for CASSSQGETQYF.

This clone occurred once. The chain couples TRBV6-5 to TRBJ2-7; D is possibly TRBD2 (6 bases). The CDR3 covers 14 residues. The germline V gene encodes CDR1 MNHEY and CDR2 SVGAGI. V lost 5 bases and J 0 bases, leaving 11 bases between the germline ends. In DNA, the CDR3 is TGTGCCAGCAGTGCCCAGGAGGGCTCCTACGAGCAGTACTTC. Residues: CASSAQEGSYEQYF.

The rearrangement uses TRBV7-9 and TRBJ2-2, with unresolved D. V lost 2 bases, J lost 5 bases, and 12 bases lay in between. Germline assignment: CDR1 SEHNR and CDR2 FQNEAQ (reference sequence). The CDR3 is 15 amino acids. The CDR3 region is CASSLRPTTTGELFF. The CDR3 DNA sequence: TGTGCCAGCAGCTTAAGGCCTACAACAACCGGGGAGCTGTTTTTT. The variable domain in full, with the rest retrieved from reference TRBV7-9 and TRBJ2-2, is DTGVSQNPRHKITKRGQNVTFRCDPISEHNRLYWYRQTLGQGPEFLTYFQNEAQLEKSRLLSDRFSAERPKGSFSTLEIQRTEQGDSAMYLCASSLRPTTTGELFFGEGSRLTVL.

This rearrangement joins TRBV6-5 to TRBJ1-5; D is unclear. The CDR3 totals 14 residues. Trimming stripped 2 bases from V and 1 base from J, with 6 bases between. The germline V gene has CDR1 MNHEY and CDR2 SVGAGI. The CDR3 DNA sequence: TGTGCCAGCAGTTACGGGGTCAGCAATCAGCCCCAGCATTTT. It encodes CASSYGVSNQPQHF.

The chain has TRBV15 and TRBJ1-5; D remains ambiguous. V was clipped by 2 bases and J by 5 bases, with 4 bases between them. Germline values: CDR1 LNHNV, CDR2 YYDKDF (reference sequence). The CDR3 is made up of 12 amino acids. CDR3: CATSRWDQPQHF. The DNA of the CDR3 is TGTGCCACCAGCAGATGGGATCAGCCCCAGCATTTT.